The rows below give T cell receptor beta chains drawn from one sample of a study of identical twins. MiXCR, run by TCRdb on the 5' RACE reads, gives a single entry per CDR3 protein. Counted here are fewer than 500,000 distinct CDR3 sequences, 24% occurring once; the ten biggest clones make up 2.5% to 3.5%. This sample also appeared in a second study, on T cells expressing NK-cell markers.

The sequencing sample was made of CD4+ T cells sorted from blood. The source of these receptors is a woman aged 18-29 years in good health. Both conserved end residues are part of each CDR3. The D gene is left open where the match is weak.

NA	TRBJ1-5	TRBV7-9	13	CASSLTWDQPQHF
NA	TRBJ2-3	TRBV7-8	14	CASSLSPGTDTQYF
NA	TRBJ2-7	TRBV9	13	CASSSSAFREQYF
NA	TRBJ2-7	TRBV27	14	CASSPTGPYYEQYF
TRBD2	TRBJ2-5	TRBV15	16	CATSREWSSGQETQYF
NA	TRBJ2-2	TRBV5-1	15	CASSLTGTNTGELFF
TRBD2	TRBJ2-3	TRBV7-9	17	CASSKKLAWTSTDTQYF
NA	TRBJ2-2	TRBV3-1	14	CASSARTDTGELFF
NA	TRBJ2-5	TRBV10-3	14	CAIRRTGAQETQYF
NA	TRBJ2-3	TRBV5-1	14	CASSLQCSTDTQYF
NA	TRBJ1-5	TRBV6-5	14	CASRLRGRHEPQHF
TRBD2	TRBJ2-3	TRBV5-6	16	CASSLARREGSDTQYF
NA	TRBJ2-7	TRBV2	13	CASSEAVGYEQYF
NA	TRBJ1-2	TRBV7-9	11	CASSYTYGYTF
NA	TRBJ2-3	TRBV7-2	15	CASSSWTIPPDTQYF
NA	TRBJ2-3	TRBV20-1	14	CSAPSLWGTDTQYF
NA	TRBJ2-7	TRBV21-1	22	CASSMMPALDREEVLSPYEQYF
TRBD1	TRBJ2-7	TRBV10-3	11	CAISPGQGVFF
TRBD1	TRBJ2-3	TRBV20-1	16	CSAKRQGAIPTDTQYF
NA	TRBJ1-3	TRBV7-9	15	CASSSYGVSGNTIYF
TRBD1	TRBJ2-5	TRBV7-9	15	CASSLIGQGGETQYF
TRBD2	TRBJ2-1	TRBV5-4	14	CASSSTSDYNEQFF
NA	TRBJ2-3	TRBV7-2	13	CASEYRGTDTQYF
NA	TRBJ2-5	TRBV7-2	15	CASSPRAGPGETQYF
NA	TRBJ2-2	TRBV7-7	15	CASSFAGANTGELFF
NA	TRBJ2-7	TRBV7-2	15	CASSLTSVSSYEQYF
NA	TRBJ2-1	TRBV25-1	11	CASRKNNEQFF
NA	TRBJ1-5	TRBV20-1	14	CSVTPARSNQPQHF
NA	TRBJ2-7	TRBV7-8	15	CASSWTRDSSAEQYF
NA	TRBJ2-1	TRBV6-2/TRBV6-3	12	CASSYRGDEQFF
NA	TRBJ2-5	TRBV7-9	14	CASSLGGLRETQYF
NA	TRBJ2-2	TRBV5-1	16	CASSLFNQGSAGELFF
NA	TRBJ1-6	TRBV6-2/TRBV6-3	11	CASSYGGTLHF
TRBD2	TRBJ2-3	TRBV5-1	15	CASSGGLASTDTQYF
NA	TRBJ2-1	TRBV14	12	CASNYRDNEQFF
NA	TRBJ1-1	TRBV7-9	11	CASIEYTEAFF
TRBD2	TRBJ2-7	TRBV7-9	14	CASSLSTSGPPKYF
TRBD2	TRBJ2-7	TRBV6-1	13	CASKAGDRREQYF
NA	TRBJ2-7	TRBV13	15	CASSLGQAASYEQYF
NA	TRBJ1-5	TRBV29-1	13	CSVKEQGNQPQHF
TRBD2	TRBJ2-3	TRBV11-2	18	CASTPGLATMRARNTQYF
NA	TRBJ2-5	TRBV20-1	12	CSARHVQETQYF
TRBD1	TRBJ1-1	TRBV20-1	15	CSARKTGDSYTEAFF
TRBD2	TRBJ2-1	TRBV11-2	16	CASSPRSGGTYNEQFF
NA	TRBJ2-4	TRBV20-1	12	CSAGGLQNIQYF
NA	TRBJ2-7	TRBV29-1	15	CSVEDLGGGSYEQYF